A single sample gave rise to the 2 T cell receptor beta chains below, sequenced in a study of blood T cell repertoires in COVID-19. TCRdb's table, derived via immunoSEQ multiplex PCR, lists solely in-frame clones and lacks some. There are about 140,000 clones in the sample; 76% occur only once, and approximately 4.5% lies in the top ten. Sequencing was done on a sample of peripheral blood. These receptors were collected from a woman of 80 years or more with active or convalescent COVID-19.

This chain joins TRBV15 and TRBJ1-5; weak D call: TRBD1 (6 bases). Trimming took off 1 base at V and 6 bases at J, with 16 bases between the two ends. This CDR3 comprises 16 residues. CDR1 is LNHNV and CDR2 is YYDKDF in the germline V gene (reference sequence). The CDR3 here is CATSRGGGREVQPQHF. CDR3 in DNA: TGTGCCACCAGCAGAGGGGGGGGGCGTGAGGTTCAGCCCCAGCATTTT.

This chain joins TRBV29-1 and TRBJ1-2; TRBD1 aligns across 8 bases. The ends lost 7 bases at V and 8 bases at J; junction bases unmatched: 9. Germline V gene sequence: CDR1 SQVTM, CDR2 ANQGSEA. The CDR3 contains 12 residues. In DNA form, the CDR3 reads TGCAGCGCCCGCCGGGACAGGTCAGGCTACACCTTC. It yields the protein CSARRDRSGYTF.